The 17 T cell receptor beta chains below were found in one sample sequenced in a study of T-cell reconstitution after alpha-beta-depleted transplantation in children. This sample's TCRbeta library carried unique molecular identifier barcodes. TCRdb re-called the PCR reads through MiXCR, storing one row per CDR3 protein. The data show around 480,000 distinct CDR3 sequences, 30% to 35% seen once. The sample here was PBMCs from the stem cell graft donor, taken from the stem cell graft. The origin of the receptors is a human donor who donated a stem cell graft to a child with aplastic anemia.

This chain links TRBV5-1 with TRBJ1-1, with 8 bases identical to TRBD1. The CDR3 is 15 amino acids. CDR1 and CDR2 from the germline V gene are SGHRS and YFSETQ. With V trimmed by 2 bases and J by 0 bases, 3 bases remained unmatched. The CDR3 coding sequence is TGCGCCAGCAGCTTCCAGGGGGCGGTGAACACTGAAGCTTTCTTT. This encodes CASSFQGAVNTEAFF.

The sample holds one count of this clonotype. At one of its ends the junction is not consistent with the germline gene, which may arise from a read error. The CDR3 DNA sequence: TGCGCCGGCAGCTTTTTGCCGTCGGGAGAGAATAATGAGCAGTTCTTC. Its translation is CAGSFLPSGENNEQFF. This chain uses TRBV5-1 with TRBJ2-1; possibly TRBD2 for D (6 bases). The CDR3 totals 16 residues. Germline values: CDR1 SGHRS, CDR2 YFSETQ.

This clonotype was counted once. A clone one base away is much larger, so this may be a read error. V gene TRBV6-2 or TRBV6-3 combines with J gene TRBJ2-7; no firm D call. The CDR3 contains 11 residues. The V and J ends lost 2 bases and 3 bases respectively, with 2 bases between them. CDR1 MNHEY and CDR2 SVGEGT come from the germline V gene. CDR3: CASSYVYEQYF. CDR3 in DNA: TGTGCCAGCAGTTACGTCTACGAGCAGTACTTC.

This clonotype was observed a few times. The V gene is TRBV5-4, the J gene TRBJ2-1; maybe TRBD2 (5 bases). The germline V gene has CDR1 SGHNT and CDR2 YYREEE (reference sequence). The CDR3 sequence is 13 residues long. Between the trimmed V and J ends, which lost 1 base and 8 bases, there was a span of 10 bases. The CDR3 DNA reads TGTGCCAGCAGCTTGTACTCGAGGGATGAGCAGTTCTTC. This encodes CASSLYSRDEQFF.

The chain joins TRBV7-2 to TRBJ1-1, with a tentative D call TRBD1 (5 bases). This CDR3 region has 13 residues. The germline V and J ends were trimmed by 6 bases and 0 bases, with 8 bases remaining between them. Germline V gene data show CDR1 as SGHTA and CDR2 as FQGNSA. The CDR3 region is CASSEGLNTEAFF. CDR3 nucleotide sequence: TGTGCCAGCAGTGAGGGGCTGAACACTGAAGCTTTCTTT.

In its sample, this clonotype was seen a few times. The rearrangement joins TRBV10-3 to TRBJ2-5; 7 bases are shared with TRBD1. The CDR3 spans 12 residues. V was clipped by 4 bases and J by 4 bases; unmatched bases: 0. Germline CDR1 and CDR2: ENHRY and SYGVKD. For the CDR3, the DNA is TGTGCCATCAGTGGGACAGGAGAGACCCAGTACTTC. This codes for CAISGTGETQYF.

The chain links TRBV20-1 to TRBJ2-1; 9 bases align to TRBD2. CDR3 length: 17 amino acids. Germline values: CDR1 DFQATT, CDR2 SNEGSKA (reference sequence). Trimming cost V 5 bases and J 10 bases; bases outside gene matches: 21. This chain's CDR3 is CSASPVVAGAPGLEQFF. The CDR3 DNA is TGCAGTGCTTCCCCGGTAGTAGCGGGAGCCCCGGGTCTGGAGCAGTTCTTC.

This clonotype was counted a few times. The V call is TRBV6-5, the J call TRBJ2-1; tentative D call: TRBD2 (6 bases). The CDR3 consists of 15 residues. The germline gives CDR1 MNHEY, CDR2 SVGAGI. Trimming left V 2 bases short and J 2 bases short, with 10 bases between. CDR3 coding DNA: TGTGCCAGCAGTTACGGAGGGCCCCCCTACAATGAGCAGTTCTTC. Protein: CASSYGGPPYNEQFF.

The V call is TRBV13, the J call TRBJ2-7, with 8 bases aligning to TRBD2. Germline V gives CDR1 PRHDT, CDR2 FYEKMQ (reference sequence). The CDR3 runs 15 residues. Germline trimming cut 0 bases from V and 2 bases from J; bases unmatched to any gene: 3. The CDR3 region is CASSLGTSGTYEQYV. CDR3 coding DNA: TGTGCCAGCAGCTTAGGAACTAGCGGCACCTACGAGCAGTACGTC.

This clonotype occurred a few times. The J gene is TRBJ1-4, the V gene TRBV10-3, with D tentatively TRBD1 (6 bases). This CDR3 spans 13 amino acids. V dropped 3 bases and J dropped 5 bases, with 7 bases sitting between them. Germline V CDR1 and CDR2: ENHRY, SYGVKD. CDR3 residues: CAISEGQNEKLFF. The CDR3 bases are TGTGCCATCAGTGAAGGACAGAATGAAAAACTGTTTTTT.

The rearrangement joins TRBV5-5 to TRBJ1-4; no definite D call. The germline V and J ends were trimmed by 2 bases and 0 bases, with 5 bases remaining between them. Germline-derived CDR1 and CDR2 are SGHKS and YYEKEE (reference sequence). This CDR3 is 14 amino acids long. The CDR3 loop reads CASSFHATNEKLFF. DNA for the CDR3: TGTGCCAGCAGCTTTCATGCAACTAATGAAAAACTGTTTTTT.

This chain joins TRBV30 and TRBJ1-1, with D uncertain. The germline V and J ends were trimmed by 0 bases and 3 bases, with 2 bases remaining between them. CDR3 size: 11 residues. Germline CDR1 reads GTSNPN; CDR2 reads SVGIG (reference sequence). CDR3 region: CAWSVYTEAFF. CDR3 sequence (DNA): TGTGCCTGGAGTGTATACACTGAAGCTTTCTTT. Filled out from reference TRBV30 and TRBJ1-1, the complete variable domain reads SQTIHQWPATLVQPVGSPLSLECTVEGTSNPNLYWYRQAAGRGLQLLFYSVGIGQISSEVPQNLSASRPQDRQFILSSKKLLLSDSGFYLCAWSVYTEAFFGQGTRLTVV.

V and J are TRBV29-1 and TRBJ1-1; no clear D. The ends were cut back, 4 bases at V and 9 bases at J, with 12 bases in the middle. This CDR3 region has 11 residues. Germline loops: CDR1 SQVTM, CDR2 ANQGSEA. DNA of the CDR3: TGCAGCGTTGGCTCGGATGGCCAAGCTTTCTTT. Translated: CSVGSDGQAFF. The variable domain in full, with the rest retrieved from reference TRBV29-1 and TRBJ1-1, is SAVISQKPSRDICQRGTSLTIQCQVDSQVTMMFWYRQQPGQSLTLIATANQGSEATYESGFVIDKFPISRPNLTFSTLTVSNMSPEDSSIYLCSVGSDGQAFFGQGTRLTVV.

This clonotype was seen only a few times. This rearrangement joins TRBV7-8 to TRBJ1-1, with D perhaps matching TRBD1 (5 bases). This CDR3 has 15 amino acids. Germline lookup yields CDR1 SGHVS and CDR2 FQNEAQ. Trimming left V 4 bases short and J 3 bases short, with 15 bases between. The CDR3, as DNA: TGTGCCAGCAGCTCGTGGGGGGGGAGTGACACTGAAGCTTTCTTT. Its translation: CASSSWGGSDTEAFF.

This clonotype was observed many times. The genes are TRBV27 and TRBJ2-5; no reliable D call. V was cut by 5 bases and J by 7 bases, with 14 bases left in between. Germline CDR1 reads MNHEY; CDR2 reads SMNVEV (reference sequence). There are 13 residues in the CDR3. The CDR3, as DNA: TGTGCCAGCAGTCCCCGCTCACTGGGGACCCAGTACTTC. Translating gives CASSPRSLGTQYF.

This clonotype was recorded a few times. The chain has TRBV3-1 and TRBJ2-1; TRBD2 matches at 7 bases. V shed 5 bases, J shed 10 bases, and the junction held 17 bases outside the gene matches. CDR3 length equals 16 residues. Germline V gene data show CDR1 as LGHDT and CDR2 as YNNKEL (reference sequence). The CDR3 is CASSSAGTTLNEEQFF. DNA for the CDR3: TGTGCCAGCAGCAGCGCCGGGACTACCCTGAACGAGGAGCAGTTCTTC.

This clonotype was detected only a few times. The chain joins TRBV9 to TRBJ2-1; D remains unclear. Trimming left V 0 bases short and J 0 bases short, with 7 bases between. This CDR3 has 15 residues. Germline V gene sequence: CDR1 SGDLS, CDR2 YYNGEE. CDR3 bases: TGTGCCAGCAGCGTAGTTCAGAGCTCCTACAATGAGCAGTTCTTC. It yields the protein CASSVVQSSYNEQFF.